The rows below give T cell receptor beta chains drawn from one sample of a study of blood T cells in healthy people across ages. MiXCR was run by TCRdb on the 5' RACE reads, yielding one entry per CDR3 protein. Among some 850,000 distinct CDR3 sequences listed, roughly 25% were seen once. The sample was also reused in another study, on T cells of mothers and their children.

What was sequenced was blood. The receptors were sampled from a boy younger than 18 in good health. The CDR3 runs from the conserved cysteine through the conserved F or W. The order of the fields is J gene, V gene, CDR3 protein.

J gene: TRBJ2-2; V gene: TRBV5-1; CDR3 protein: CASSFNSDGTGELFF
J gene: TRBJ2-3; V gene: TRBV7-9; CDR3 protein: CSSSPPFRLAGTTDTQYF
J gene: TRBJ2-5; V gene: TRBV10-3; CDR3 protein: CASGGGRDKKTQYF
J gene: TRBJ1-4; V gene: TRBV29-1; CDR3 protein: CSVDFSTGKLFF
J gene: TRBJ1-5; V gene: TRBV12-3/TRBV12-4; CDR3 protein: CASSRTGDGGNQPQHF
J gene: TRBJ1-5; V gene: TRBV4-1; CDR3 protein: CASSFLTGEPSNQPQHF
J gene: NA; V gene: TRBV12-3/TRBV12-4; CDR3 protein: CASSFEFSAYEQYF
J gene: TRBJ2-1; V gene: TRBV29-1; CDR3 protein: CSARDLNEQFF
J gene: TRBJ2-2; V gene: TRBV9; CDR3 protein: CASRKGQANTGELFF
J gene: TRBJ1-1; V gene: TRBV7-9; CDR3 protein: CASKGENTEAFF
J gene: TRBJ2-5; V gene: TRBV5-6; CDR3 protein: CASSSGRTGARVYQETQYF
J gene: TRBJ2-2; V gene: TRBV3-1; CDR3 protein: CASSHGTGRPLELFF
J gene: TRBJ2-5; V gene: TRBV6-1; CDR3 protein: CASYSQGTGETQYF
J gene: TRBJ1-1; V gene: TRBV7-9; CDR3 protein: CASSSENTEAFF
J gene: TRBJ2-1; V gene: TRBV3-1; CDR3 protein: CASSPRGAGGLYNEQFF
J gene: TRBJ1-1; V gene: TRBV5-1; CDR3 protein: CASSFDRAPMNTEAFF
J gene: TRBJ2-7; V gene: TRBV7-2; CDR3 protein: CASSLGGTQRNF
J gene: TRBJ2-3; V gene: TRBV4-1; CDR3 protein: CASSSSGGLQDTQYF
J gene: NA; V gene: TRBV27; CDR3 protein: CASRPDLLDEQFF
J gene: TRBJ1-1; V gene: TRBV5-6; CDR3 protein: CASSSGTGRVTEAFF
J gene: TRBJ2-7; V gene: TRBV20-1; CDR3 protein: CSALLGLGAYEQYF
J gene: TRBJ2-3; V gene: TRBV7-9; CDR3 protein: CASSLGGGRDTQYF
J gene: TRBJ2-2; V gene: TRBV7-9; CDR3 protein: CASSFQGGVFGNTGELFF
J gene: TRBJ1-4; V gene: TRBV7-9; CDR3 protein: CASSLKATGPATNEKLFF
J gene: TRBJ2-7; V gene: TRBV5-1; CDR3 protein: CASTGTSGSYEQYF
J gene: TRBJ2-1; V gene: TRBV5-6; CDR3 protein: CASTLGTSGGFGEQFF
J gene: TRBJ2-5; V gene: TRBV6-1; CDR3 protein: CASSPRTGGGGETQYF
J gene: TRBJ2-7; V gene: TRBV6-6; CDR3 protein: CASSSQAADEQYF
J gene: TRBJ2-1; V gene: TRBV7-9; CDR3 protein: CASVEFSYNEQFF
J gene: TRBJ1-1; V gene: TRBV5-4; CDR3 protein: CASSYPGQGALENTEAFF
J gene: TRBJ1-3; V gene: TRBV29-1; CDR3 protein: CSVLGAGNTIYF
J gene: TRBJ2-5; V gene: TRBV15; CDR3 protein: CATRTRDRAGFHMGTQYF
J gene: TRBJ2-7; V gene: TRBV27; CDR3 protein: CASSQNRGYEQYF
J gene: TRBJ1-1; V gene: TRBV28; CDR3 protein: CASSIDRERMNTEAFF
J gene: TRBJ1-2; V gene: TRBV6-5; CDR3 protein: CASSYSDSYGYTF
J gene: TRBJ1-2; V gene: TRBV14; CDR3 protein: CASSRAVGQGKNYGYTF
J gene: TRBJ2-2; V gene: TRBV12-3/TRBV12-4; CDR3 protein: CASRGDGMNTGELFF
J gene: TRBJ1-1; V gene: TRBV20-1; CDR3 protein: CSARESSGRLNTEAFF
J gene: TRBJ2-4; V gene: TRBV7-2; CDR3 protein: CASSFPDWDIQYF
J gene: TRBJ2-7; V gene: TRBV20-1; CDR3 protein: CSARDISSYEQYF